Below, 26 T cell receptor beta chains from the same sample are listed, as sequenced in a study of T cells in Graves' hyperthyroidism and ophthalmopathy. Amplification yielded TCR beta CDR3 regions, with RNA transcripts as the source. Initially, a first-round RT-PCR of the TCR CDR3 employed the HTBI primer set. TCRdb redid the calling of the multiplex PCR reads with MiXCR, one entry per CDR3 protein. The table records under 350,000 distinct CDR3 sequences, about 18% of them present only once. The sequencing sample was made of blood. Receptor source: a woman aged 55-70 years with Graves' ophthalmopathy.

This clonotype was seen many times. J is TRBJ2-1 and V is TRBV2; no clear D gene. This CDR3 spans 16 amino acids. Trimming shortened V by 6 bases and J by 0 bases, and 15 bases separated the two germline ends. CDR1 and CDR2 (germline): SNHLY, FYNNEI. This chain's CDR3 is CASSALGRYSYNEQFF. The CDR3 DNA sequence: TGTGCCAGCAGCGCCCTCGGTAGATACTCCTACAATGAGCAGTTCTTC.

This clonotype was recorded a few times. The chain recombines TRBV29-1 with TRBJ1-3; D not certain. Deletions cut 2 bases from V and 2 bases from J, with 7 bases between. The CDR3 runs 13 residues. CDR1 and CDR2 (germline): SQVTM, ANQGSEA. CDR3 DNA: TGCAGCGTTGAAAAACTCACTGGAAACACCATATATTTT. This sequence encodes CSVEKLTGNTIYF.

Regarding this clonotype: This may arise from a read error, as a much more abundant clone is one base away. CDR3 residues: CASGFTGGTEAFF. Written as DNA, the CDR3 is TGTGCCAGCGGCTTCACAGGGGGCACTGAAGCTTTCTTT. V gene TRBV11-2 combines with J gene TRBJ1-1, with TRBD1 matching 8 bases. This CDR3 has 13 residues. The germline CDR1 and CDR2 sequences are SGHAT and FQNNGV.

There are a few counts of this clonotype. The CDR3 reads CASSLATVNYGYTF. The CDR3 nucleotides are TGTGCCAGCAGTTTAGCGACGGTTAACTATGGCTACACCTTC. The rearrangement joins TRBV6-5 to TRBJ1-2; no firm D call. V was clipped by 4 bases and J by 1 base, with 10 bases between them. The CDR3 runs 14 residues. CDR1 and CDR2 from the germline V gene are MNHEY and SVGAGI.

This clonotype appeared a few times. This chain joins TRBV28 and TRBJ1-2, with TRBD1 identical over 9 bases. The trim removed 5 bases at V and 8 bases at J, leaving 9 bases unmatched. The CDR3 consists of 14 residues. Germline lookup yields CDR1 MDHEN and CDR2 SYDVKM. The CDR3 region is CASSAPDRGDGYTF. CDR3 DNA sequence: TGTGCCAGCAGTGCGCCGGACAGGGGAGACGGCTACACCTTC.

This clonotype was counted between two and nine times. The CDR3 coding sequence is TGCGCCAGCAGCCAAGATCATCGCGGAAACACCATATATTTT. It encodes CASSQDHRGNTIYF. The chain links TRBV4-3 to TRBJ1-3; no clear D gene. This CDR3 comprises 14 residues. Germline loops: CDR1 LGHNA, CDR2 YSLEER. V dropped 0 bases and J dropped 4 bases, with 7 bases sitting between them.

This clonotype came up many times. V usage is TRBV2 and J usage is TRBJ1-2; D unresolved. The CDR3 has 13 amino acids. V lost 4 bases, J lost 8 bases, and 14 bases lay in between. CDR1 and CDR2 (germline): SNHLY, FYNNEI. The CDR3 spells CASSVYERSGYTF. CDR3 nucleotides: TGTGCCAGCAGTGTTTACGAGCGGTCGGGCTACACCTTC.

This clonotype was picked up many times. This CDR3 is CASSQDLKPYTF. The CDR3, as DNA: TGTGCCAGCAGCCAAGATTTGAAGCCGTACACCTTC. The rearrangement links TRBV3-1 to TRBJ1-2; no definite D call. With 0 bases removed from V and 11 bases from J, the gap between germline ends came to 10 bases. Germline V CDR1 and CDR2: LGHDT, YNNKEL (reference sequence). The CDR3 has 12 residues.

This clonotype was picked up many times. This CDR3 is CASSQGFSGQGNEKLFF. The CDR3 DNA sequence: TGTGCCAGCAGCCAAGGGTTTTCGGGACAGGGGAATGAAAAACTGTTTTTT. The V call is TRBV3-1, the J call TRBJ1-4; 10 positions match TRBD1. This CDR3 comprises 17 residues. Looked up from germline, CDR1 is LGHDT and CDR2 is YNNKEL (reference sequence). The V gene end was trimmed by 1 base and the J gene end by 5 bases; junction bases not matched to a gene: 7.

This clonotype was counted ten times or more. This chain uses TRBV28 with TRBJ2-5; tentatively, D is TRBD1 (6 bases). Trimming took off 6 bases at V and 3 bases at J, with 20 bases between the two ends. The CDR3 runs 16 residues. In germline, CDR1 is MDHEN, CDR2 SYDVKM. This CDR3 is CASSSHGQTGKETQYF. CDR3 nucleotide sequence: TGTGCCAGCAGCTCACACGGACAAACAGGGAAAGAGACCCAGTACTTC.

This clonotype has just a few counts. This chain joins TRBV7-9 and TRBJ2-3, with 9 bases matching TRBD1. V was clipped by 5 bases and J by 2 bases; unmatched bases: 5. The CDR3 has 15 residues. In germline, CDR1 is SEHNR, CDR2 FQNEAQ (reference sequence). CDR3 sequence (DNA): TGTGCCAGCAGCCAGGGACAGGGCACCACAGATACGCAGTATTTT. Protein sequence: CASSQGQGTTDTQYF.

This clonotype was observed many times. The chain couples TRBV11-2 to TRBJ2-7, with D possibly being TRBD1 (5 bases). Germline CDR1 is SGHAT and CDR2 is FQNNGV. This CDR3 is built from 12 residues. Trimming left V 4 bases short and J 3 bases short, with 7 bases between. DNA for the CDR3: TGTGCCAGCAGCTCCCAGGGCTACGAGCAGTACTTC. Its translation is CASSSQGYEQYF.

This clonotype was counted at least ten times. The chain links TRBV4-3 to TRBJ2-7, with D tentatively TRBD1 or TRBD2 (5 bases each). CDR1 is LGHNA and CDR2 is YSLEER in the germline V gene. The V end was cut by 5 bases, the J end by 5 bases, with 13 bases between. The CDR3 is made up of 13 amino acids. CDR3 loop: CASSLEGYDEQYF. The CDR3 DNA reads TGCGCCAGCAGCTTAGAGGGGTATGACGAGCAGTACTTC.

This clonotype has at least ten counts. The chain employs TRBV7-2 and TRBJ2-3, with D maybe TRBD1 (7 bases). This CDR3 spans 15 amino acids. CDR1 and CDR2 from the germline V gene are SGHTA and FQGNSA. The ends were cut back, 6 bases at V and 0 bases at J, with 13 bases in the middle. DNA of the CDR3: TGTGCCAGCAGGGAGGGACAGCCGAGCACAGATACGCAGTATTTT. It specifies CASREGQPSTDTQYF. Full variable domain (remainder filled in from reference TRBV7-2 and TRBJ2-3): GAGVSQSPSNKVTEKGKDVELRCDPISGHTALYWYRQSLGQGLEFLIYFQGNSAPDKSGLPSDRFSAERTGGSVSTLTIQRTQQEDSAVYLCASREGQPSTDTQYFGPGTRLTVL.

The rearrangement joins TRBV28 to TRBJ2-3; 9 nucleotides line up with TRBD1. The germline V gene has CDR1 MDHEN and CDR2 SYDVKM. The CDR3 is made up of 15 amino acids. V trimming: 6 bases; J trimming: 2 bases; junction bases outside the gene matches: 6. The CDR3 loop reads CASSVQGASTDTQYF. The CDR3 DNA reads TGTGCCAGCAGCGTACAGGGGGCATCCACAGATACGCAGTATTTT.

This clonotype was seen many times. This rearrangement joins TRBV24-1 to TRBJ2-3; TRBD2 agrees at 10 bases. J gave up 1 base and V 5 bases, and 8 bases lay outside the gene matches. The CDR3 is 17 amino acids. Per the germline V gene, CDR1 is KGHDR and CDR2 is SFDVKD. The CDR3 DNA reads TGTGCCACCAGTGTTACTAGGACTAGCGGACGCACAGATACGCAGTATTTT. Translation: CATSVTRTSGRTDTQYF.

This clonotype was recorded at least ten times. This chain links TRBV2 with TRBJ2-7; tentative D call: TRBD2 (5 bases). CDR1 and CDR2 from the germline V gene are SNHLY and FYNNEI. With 4 bases removed from V and 4 bases from J, the gap between germline ends came to 14 bases. CDR3 length: 14 residues. The CDR3 nucleotides are TGTGCCAGCAGTGGACGGGCCGGGAATTACGAGCAGTACTTC. Translation: CASSGRAGNYEQYF.

This clonotype was seen many times. The V gene is TRBV20-1, the J gene TRBJ2-4; tentatively, D is TRBD2 (5 bases). Germline V gene lookup returns CDR1 DFQATT and CDR2 SNEGSKA (reference sequence). The CDR3 totals 14 residues. V was clipped by 5 bases and J by 0 bases, with 11 bases between them. The CDR3 is CSAPSRVAKNIQYF. DNA for the CDR3: TGCAGTGCTCCTTCGCGGGTAGCCAAAAACATTCAGTACTTC.

The sample holds many counts of this clonotype. The rearrangement joins TRBV5-6 to TRBJ1-1; D remains unclear. V was cut by 2 bases and J by 2 bases, with 13 bases left in between. This CDR3 has 15 residues. Germline V gene sequence: CDR1 SGHDT, CDR2 YYEEEE. CDR3 residues: CASSFGYQVNTEAFF. The CDR3 bases are TGTGCCAGCAGCTTTGGGTATCAGGTAAACACTGAAGCTTTCTTT. Supplemented by reference TRBV5-6 and TRBJ1-1, the full variable domain reads DAGVTQSPTHLIKTRGQQVTLRCSPKSGHDTVSWYQQALGQGPQFIFQYYEEEERQRGNFPDRFSGHQFPNYSSELNVNALLLGDSALYLCASSFGYQVNTEAFFGQGTRLTVV.

The chain uses TRBV18 and TRBJ2-2; D is unresolved. Germline V gene lookup returns CDR1 KGHSH and CDR2 LQKENI. The CDR3 is 16 amino acids. Trimming took 0 bases from V and 3 from J, leaving 11 bases between them. CDR3 sequence reads: CASSPPRPQHTGELFF. CDR3 in DNA: TGTGCCAGCTCACCACCACGACCGCAGCACACCGGGGAGCTGTTTTTT.

The table lists this clonotype with many counts. The chain uses TRBV6-1 and TRBJ1-6, with 7 bases fitting TRBD1. The germline V gene encodes CDR1 MNHNS and CDR2 SASEGT. The CDR3 covers 15 residues. The trim removed 6 bases at V and 3 bases at J, leaving 5 bases unmatched. The CDR3 loop reads CASRQGQSYNSPLHF. In DNA form, the CDR3 reads TGTGCCAGCAGACAGGGACAGAGCTATAATTCACCCCTCCACTTT.

This clonotype was seen a handful of times. The J gene is TRBJ1-2, the V gene TRBV27; TRBD1 matches 8 bases. Trimming removed 3 bases from V and 8 bases from J; junction bases left unmatched: 8. Germline lookup yields CDR1 MNHEY and CDR2 SMNVEV (reference sequence). This CDR3 region has 14 residues. This CDR3 is CASSFSWTGNGYTF. DNA of the CDR3: TGTGCCAGCAGTTTCTCGTGGACAGGGAACGGCTACACCTTC.

This clonotype was seen a few times. The CDR3 bases are TGTGCCAGTAGTACCAGGACTAGCGGGAGTCGAGATACGCAGTATTTT. As protein: CASSTRTSGSRDTQYF. The chain couples TRBV19 to TRBJ2-3, with 13 nucleotides matching TRBD2. Germline CDR1 is LNHDA and CDR2 is SQIVND (reference sequence). V dropped 4 bases and J dropped 5; count of bases not matched to a gene: 6. This CDR3 region has 16 residues.

The V call is TRBV5-1, the J call TRBJ2-3, with D perhaps being TRBD1 or TRBD2 (6 bases each). The V end lost 4 bases, the J end lost 4 bases, and 16 bases lay between the germline ends. The CDR3 has 15 residues. In germline, CDR1 is SGHRS, CDR2 YFSETQ. The CDR3 DNA reads as TGCGCCAGCAGCCCAGGGGCGGGGCTGGCAGATACGCAGTATTTT. Amino acids: CASSPGAGLADTQYF.

V is TRBV19 and J is TRBJ1-5; 11 bases fit TRBD1. The CDR3 has 15 residues. Germline CDR1 LNHDA, CDR2 SQIVND (reference sequence). Trimming removed 4 bases from V and 4 bases from J; junction bases left unmatched: 3. This CDR3 reads CASSKGTGGNQPQHF. Here the CDR3 DNA reads TGTGCCAGTAGTAAAGGGACAGGGGGGAATCAGCCCCAGCATTTT.

This clonotype was counted between two and nine times. This chain links TRBV5-8 with TRBJ2-1, with D maybe TRBD1 (5 bases). Trimming shortened V by 2 bases and J by 0 bases, and 12 bases separated the two germline ends. CDR3 length: 16 amino acids. Germline-derived CDR1 and CDR2 are SGHTS and YDEGEE. The CDR3 is CASSFETAYSYNEQFF. In DNA, the CDR3 is TGTGCCAGCAGCTTTGAGACAGCATACTCCTACAATGAGCAGTTCTTC.